Listed below are T cell receptor beta chains from one sample, sequenced in a study of blood T cell repertoires in COVID-19. Profiling relied on immunoSEQ multiplex PCR, and the TCRdb table lists in-frame clones only, not all of them. The data contain around 150,000 clones, about 92% of them seen just once; the ten biggest clones take up 1.5% to 2.5%. The sequencing input was peripheral blood. The receptors originated from a woman aged 55-75 years with COVID-19, enrolled during active disease. Both conserved end residues are part of each CDR3. Fields, in order: CDR3 length, J gene, V gene, D gene, clone size, CDR3 DNA, CDR3 protein. The D gene is left open where the match is weak. The size of a clone is reported for some rows only, either as once, few or many, or as a class for expanded clones.

17,TRBJ1-2,TRBV4-3,TRBD1,.,TGCGCCAGCAGCCAAGATCGCCCCGGACAGGACACCTATGGCTACACCTTC,CASSQDRPGQDTYGYTF
14,TRBJ2-7,TRBV2,TRBD2,once,TGTGCCAGCAGTGCTAGCGGGGGGGCCTACGAGCAGTACTTC,CASSASGGAYEQYF
14,TRBJ1-5,TRBV3-1/TRBV3-2,.,.,TGTGCCAGCAGCCAAGGAGGGGGGGGTCAGCCCCAGCATTTT,CASSQGGGGQPQHF
14,TRBJ1-4,TRBV11-2,TRBD1,.,TGTGCCAGCAGGCGGACAGGGGCTTTTGAAAAACTGTTTTTT,CASRRTGAFEKLFF
12,TRBJ2-3,TRBV19,.,.,TGTGCCAGTAGTATGAGGGGGGATACGCAGTATTTT,CASSMRGDTQYF
14,TRBJ1-1,TRBV2,TRBD1,once,TGTGCCAGCGGGGAGGACAGGCTGGTCACTGAAGCTTTCTTT,CASGEDRLVTEAFF
15,TRBJ2-6,TRBV11-3,.,.,TGTGCCAGCAGCCGACGGGGGGCCGGGGCCAACGTCCTGACTTTC,CASSRRGAGANVLTF
13,TRBJ2-7,TRBV29-1,TRBD1,.,TGCAGCGCCGCCCGGGACAGGGGCTACGAGCAGTACTTC,CSAARDRGYEQYF
15,TRBJ2-1,TRBV6-2/TRBV6-3,.,.,TGTGCCAGCAGCCCCGTACAGGGCTTGGGCAATGAGCAGTTCTTC,CASSPVQGLGNEQFF
15,TRBJ1-2,TRBV19,.,.,TGTGCCAGTAGTCACGGTACCGGACAGAGCTATGGCTACACCTTC,CASSHGTGQSYGYTF
15,TRBJ1-4,TRBV15,.,.,TGTGCCACCAGCAGAGATCCAGGGCCGAATGAAAAACTGTTTTTT,CATSRDPGPNEKLFF
17,TRBJ1-2,TRBV6-4,TRBD1,.,TGTGCCAGCAGTGACGGAAACAGGGGGAGCTATGGCTATGGCTACACCTTC,CASSDGNRGSYGYGYTF
13,TRBJ2-5,TRBV7-2,.,.,TGTGCCAGCAGCTTAGTGGCCGTAGAGACCCAGTACTTC,CASSLVAVETQYF
17,TRBJ1-6,TRBV5-1,.,.,TGCGCCAGCAGCTGGGGCCCGACAGGTACCTATAATTCACCCCTCCACTTT,CASSWGPTGTYNSPLHF
17,TRBJ1-1,TRBV6-6,TRBD1,.,TGTGCCAGCAGTCAGGGACAGAGGCTGGTTTGGGGCACTGAAGCTTTCTTT,CASSQGQRLVWGTEAFF
15,TRBJ2-7,TRBV9,.,.,TGTGCCAGCAGCCTTATACCAGGGGATTCCTACGAGCAGTACTTC,CASSLIPGDSYEQYF
14,TRBJ1-5,TRBV18,.,.,TGTGCCAGCTCACCGGAGCAGTCGGCCCAGCCCCAGCATTTT,CASSPEQSAQPQHF
14,TRBJ1-1,TRBV7-9,.,.,TGTGCCAGCAGCTTAGAAGGGAGGAACACTGAAGCTTTCTTT,CASSLEGRNTEAFF